The 31 T cell receptor beta chains listed next were all sequenced from one sample in a study of brain T cells in children with intractable seizures. The time point: blood from clinic visit 5 months post-surgery; TSC patient then seizure free. Some clones are missing from TCRdb's copy, which holds only in-frame ones; the method was immunoSEQ multiplex PCR. The sample lists under 400,000 clones, approximately 93% seen once, with around 6% in the top ten. The material sequenced was peripheral blood, taken 4 to 5 months after surgery. The receptors stem from a boy younger than two with tuberous sclerosis and intractable seizures.

This chain links TRBV13 with TRBJ2-3, with 11 bases that match TRBD2. J gave up 5 bases and V 5 bases, and 6 bases lay outside the gene matches. The CDR3 is 15 amino acids. Germline V gene lookup returns CDR1 PRHDT and CDR2 FYEKMQ (reference sequence). CDR3 nucleotides: TGTGCCAGCAGCCCTAGCGGGGGGCGAGTAGATACGCAGTATTTT. Residues: CASSPSGGRVDTQYF.

The rearrangement links TRBV28 to TRBJ1-5, with 12 bases lining up with TRBD1. The CDR3 consists of 16 residues. Trimming cost V 6 bases and J 5 bases; bases outside gene matches: 8. The germline gives CDR1 MDHEN, CDR2 SYDVKM. CDR3: CASSSPGQGADQPQHF. For the CDR3, the DNA is TGTGCCAGCAGCAGCCCGGGACAGGGGGCTGATCAGCCCCAGCATTTT.

The chain links TRBV19 to TRBJ1-1, with a weak D call TRBD1 (6 bases). CDR1 and CDR2 (germline): LNHDA, SQIVND (reference sequence). V lost 9 bases and J lost 5, with 13 bases in between. The CDR3 spans 12 residues. The CDR3 loop reads CASTKGGTEAFF. CDR3 nucleotides: TGTGCCAGCACTAAAGGGGGGACTGAAGCTTTCTTT.

The chain has TRBV21-1 and TRBJ1-1. TRBV21-1 is given as a pseudogene. The CDR3 extends over 12 amino acids. The CDR3 coding sequence is TGTGCCAGCCTTAGGAGAGGCACTGAAGCTTTCTTT. It yields the protein CASLRRGTEAFF.

V and J are TRBV7-2 and TRBJ2-5; D may match TRBD1 or TRBD2 (5 bases each). Trimming took off 7 bases at V and 4 bases at J, with 16 bases between the two ends. The CDR3 is 14 amino acids. Germline V gene lookup returns CDR1 SGHTA and CDR2 FQGNSA. CDR3 sequence: CASTPRWGRETQYF. In DNA, the CDR3 is TGTGCCAGCACCCCCCGGTGGGGGAGAGAGACCCAGTACTTC.

The chain recombines TRBV7-3 with TRBJ2-6; no firm D call. The CDR3 length is 17 residues. V was cut by 5 bases and J by 1 base, with 15 bases left in between. Germline loops: CDR1 SGHTA, CDR2 FQGTGA. CDR3 in DNA: TGTGCCAGCAGCCCGGAAACAGCGTTTTCTGGGGCCAACGTCCTGACTTTC. Translating gives CASSPETAFSGANVLTF.

The chain couples TRBV9 to TRBJ2-3; no firm D call. The V and J ends lost 3 bases and 0 bases respectively, with 8 bases between them. The CDR3 extends over 14 amino acids. Germline assignment: CDR1 SGDLS and CDR2 YYNGEE. CDR3: CASSADGSTDTQYF. CDR3 DNA sequence: TGTGCCAGCAGCGCGGACGGAAGCACAGATACGCAGTATTTT.

V gene TRBV2 combines with J gene TRBJ1-2; 9 bases agree with TRBD1. The germline CDR1 and CDR2 sequences are SNHLY and FYNNEI. This CDR3 comprises 14 residues. V gave up 4 bases and J gave up 8 bases; unmatched junction bases: 8. The CDR3 sequence: CASSASRQGGGYTF. The CDR3 DNA reads TGTGCCAGCAGTGCATCTCGACAGGGGGGCGGCTACACCTTC.

The sample holds one count of this clone. The chain combines TRBV19 with TRBJ1-5, with D uncertain. The CDR3 runs to 13 residues. V lost 10 bases and J lost 6, with 16 bases in between. Germline V CDR1 and CDR2: LNHDA, SQIVND (reference sequence). CDR3 DNA: TGTGCCACCCGGTGGGGTTTCGGTCAGCCCCAGCATTTT. Translation: CATRWGFGQPQHF.

Only one count was recorded for this clone. The chain couples TRBV2 to TRBJ2-1; D gene unclear. This CDR3 spans 17 amino acids. V was cut by 6 bases and J by 3 bases, with 21 bases left in between. CDR1 is SNHLY and CDR2 is FYNNEI in the germline V gene. CDR3 DNA sequence: TGTGCCAGCAGACCTTCTAGTTCGTCCCCCTACTACAATGAGCAGTTCTTC. Translating gives CASRPSSSSPYYNEQFF.

Worth noting for this clone: The same CDR3 also results from other DNA sequences found in this sample. The chain uses TRBV6-5 and TRBJ1-2, with D uncertain. The V end was cut by 8 bases, the J end by 2 bases, with 12 bases between. Looked up from germline, CDR1 is MNHEY and CDR2 is SVGAGI. There are 13 residues in the CDR3. CDR3 in amino acids: CASSRTGNYGYTF. CDR3 coding DNA: TGTGCCAGCTCCCGGACGGGGAACTATGGCTACACCTTC.

V is TRBV19 and J is TRBJ1-1; 7 bases are a match to TRBD1. Germline V gene lookup returns CDR1 LNHDA and CDR2 SQIVND (reference sequence). V lost 10 bases and J lost 4; bases outside the gene matches: 9. CDR3 length equals 13 residues. CDR3 bases: TGTGCCACCCGGGAGACAGGGCTCACTGAAGCTTTCTTT. Translated, it gives CATRETGLTEAFF.

The rearrangement links TRBV7-3 to TRBJ1-1; D remains ambiguous. Trimming took 1 base from V and 6 from J, leaving 9 bases between them. Germline V gene data show CDR1 as SGHTA and CDR2 as FQGTGA. The CDR3 consists of 13 residues. CDR3 loop: CASSLMEGAEAFF. The CDR3 bases are TGTGCCAGCAGCTTAATGGAGGGAGCTGAAGCTTTCTTT.

The chain employs TRBV28 and TRBJ2-7, with D perhaps matching TRBD2 (6 bases). Germline lookup yields CDR1 MDHEN and CDR2 SYDVKM. This CDR3 comprises 15 residues. Between the trimmed V and J ends, which lost 6 bases and 1 base, there was a span of 16 bases. The CDR3 nucleotides read TGTGCCAGCAGCCCTACTAGCCTCGTATCCTACGAGCAGTACTTC. Protein sequence: CASSPTSLVSYEQYF.

The chain couples TRBV12-3 or TRBV12-4 to TRBJ2-5, with D uncertain. CDR3 length equals 13 residues. V was trimmed by 7 bases and J by 5 bases, leaving 14 bases between them. The CDR3 reads CASTLGTWETQYF. The CDR3 DNA reads as TGTGCCAGCACCTTAGGTACATGGGAGACCCAGTACTTC.

The rearrangement uses TRBV30 and TRBJ2-1; D perhaps matches TRBD1 (7 bases). The V and J ends lost 4 bases and 6 bases respectively, with 16 bases between them. From germline, CDR1 is GTSNPN and CDR2 SVGIG (reference sequence). The CDR3 is made up of 14 amino acids. CDR3 sequence (DNA): TGTGCCTGGAACCCAGGGGGGTTGGGCAATGAGCAGTTCTTC. Translating gives CAWNPGGLGNEQFF.

The chain recombines TRBV6-1 with TRBJ2-2; D not certain. Germline values: CDR1 MNHNS, CDR2 SASEGT. V was pared by 3 bases and J by 4 bases, with 6 bases between. This CDR3 is built from 13 residues. The DNA for the CDR3 is TGTGCCAGCAGTGATCCGCCCACCGGGGAGCTGTTTTTT. Its protein is CASSDPPTGELFF.

This clone was seen once. This chain joins TRBV14 and TRBJ2-1, with TRBD1 identical over 7 bases. Germline V gene lookup returns CDR1 SGHDN and CDR2 FVKESK. Germline trimming cut 4 bases from V and 8 bases from J; bases unmatched to any gene: 8. The CDR3 is 14 residues long. CDR3 sequence reads: CASSPLNRGDEQFF. CDR3 in DNA: TGTGCCAGCAGCCCACTTAACAGGGGCGATGAGCAGTTCTTC.

J is TRBJ2-3 and V is TRBV6-4; the match to TRBD2 covers 9 bases. CDR3 size: 15 residues. Trimming removed 4 bases from V and 2 bases from J; junction bases left unmatched: 4. The germline gives CDR1 MRHNA, CDR2 SNTAGT. The CDR3 is CASSVERGATDTQYF. The DNA of the CDR3 is TGTGCCAGCAGTGTCGAGCGGGGGGCCACAGATACGCAGTATTTT.

This chain links TRBV2 with TRBJ2-7; weak D call: TRBD2 (5 bases). Germline loops: CDR1 SNHLY, CDR2 FYNNEI. Trimming removed 3 bases at V and 5 bases at J, with 14 bases between. The CDR3 extends over 14 amino acids. CDR3 nucleotide sequence: TGTGCCAGCAGTGATTACGGCTCCGGGGACGAGCAGTACTTC. It is translated as CASSDYGSGDEQYF. Together with reference TRBV2 and TRBJ2-7, the CDR3 gives the full variable domain: EPEVTQTPSHQVTQMGQEVILRCVPISNHLYFYWYRQILGQKVEFLVSFYNNEISEKSEIFDDQFSVERPDGSNFTLKIRSTKLEDSAMYFCASSDYGSGDEQYFGPGTRLTVT.

This clone occurred a few times. CDR3 in amino acids: CASSFPTSGSYEQYF. In DNA form, the CDR3 reads TGTGCCAGCAGCTTTCCGACTAGCGGATCCTACGAGCAGTACTTC. J is TRBJ2-7 and V is TRBV5-4; 9 bases fit TRBD2. The CDR3 totals 15 residues. CDR1 is SGHNT and CDR2 is YYREEE in the germline V gene (reference sequence). Trimming took 2 bases from V and 1 from J; bases not matched to a gene: 4.

The gene calls are TRBV5-4 and TRBJ1-1, with D tentatively TRBD1 (5 bases). The CDR3 consists of 13 residues. The V end lost 4 bases, the J end lost 2 bases, and 9 bases lay between the germline ends. CDR1 and CDR2 (germline): SGHNT, YYREEE (reference sequence). CDR3 bases: TGTGCCAGCAGCGGGGGGATAAACACTGAAGCTTTCTTT. This gives the protein CASSGGINTEAFF.

For the CDR3, the DNA is TGTGCCAGCAGTGAATATTCTAGCGGGAGGGCAGGTGAGCAGTACTTC. Translated: CASSEYSSGRAGEQYF. The chain couples TRBV25-1 to TRBJ2-7, with 12 bases identical to TRBD2. The CDR3 runs 16 residues. From germline, CDR1 is MGHDK and CDR2 SYGVNS. V lost 0 bases, J lost 7 bases, and 7 bases stayed unmatched.

The sample holds a few counts of this clone. The gene calls are TRBV4-2 and TRBJ1-1, with a tentative D call TRBD1 (5 bases). V was pared by 3 bases and J by 0 bases, with 20 bases between. There are 18 residues in the CDR3. Germline values: CDR1 LGHNA, CDR2 YNFKEQ. In nucleotides, the CDR3 is TGTGCCAGCAGCCAGGCGTGGGGGACTGGCCGGGTGAACACTGAAGCTTTCTTT. This sequence encodes CASSQAWGTGRVNTEAFF.

The chain couples TRBV7-9 to TRBJ2-3; D perhaps matches TRBD2 (5 bases). Germline assignment: CDR1 SEHNR and CDR2 FQNEAQ (reference sequence). The CDR3 covers 16 residues. V was shortened by 4 bases and J by 2 bases, with 16 bases between the two germline ends. The CDR3 spells CASSSGMLAYTDTQYF. For the CDR3, the DNA is TGTGCCAGCAGCTCTGGGATGCTAGCATACACAGATACGCAGTATTTT. The whole variable domain, filled in from reference TRBV7-9 and TRBJ2-3, reads DTGVSQNPRHKITKRGQNVTFRCDPISEHNRLYWYRQTLGQGPEFLTYFQNEAQLEKSRLLSDRFSAERPKGSFSTLEIQRTEQGDSAMYLCASSSGMLAYTDTQYFGPGTRLTVL.

The rearrangement links TRBV3-1 (or the pseudogene TRBV3-2) to TRBJ1-2, with D uncertain. The V and J ends lost 6 bases and 4 bases respectively, with 15 bases between them. The CDR3 length is 14 residues. Germline CDR1 reads LGHDT; CDR2 reads YNNKEL (reference sequence). The DNA for the CDR3 is TGTGCCAGCAGTGATTCAGGTAGCGGCTATGGCTACACCTTC. Protein: CASSDSGSGYGYTF.

The chain recombines TRBV7-9 with TRBJ2-1; perhaps TRBD1 as D (6 bases). The V gene's germline CDR1 is SEHNR and CDR2 FQNEAQ (reference sequence). Deletions cut 5 bases from V and 7 bases from J, with 12 bases between. The CDR3 loop spans 13 amino acids. CDR3 residues: CASSPQGGNEQFF. The CDR3 DNA follows: TGTGCCAGCAGCCCACAGGGCGGGAATGAGCAGTTCTTC.

In its sample, this clone was seen once. The chain joins TRBV7-8 to TRBJ2-4, with D unresolved. This CDR3 has 17 residues. The germline V gene has CDR1 SGHVS and CDR2 FQNEAQ. Trimming removed 5 bases from V and 1 base from J, with 18 bases in between. Here the CDR3 DNA reads TGTGCCAGCAGCCCCCACCCCTTAGATGCGGCCAAAAACATTCAGTACTTC. This codes for CASSPHPLDAAKNIQYF. The full variable domain, rest sourced from reference TRBV7-8 and TRBJ2-4, is GAGVSQSPRYKVAKRGQDVALRCDPISGHVSLFWYQQALGQGPEFLTYFQNEAQLDKSGLPSDRFFAERPEGSVSTLKIQRTQQEDSAVYLCASSPHPLDAAKNIQYFGAGTRLSVL.

The rearrangement joins TRBV5-1 to TRBJ2-5, with D unresolved. CDR3 length equals 13 residues. V lost 2 bases and J lost 2, with 7 bases in between. Germline CDR1 is SGHRS and CDR2 is YFSETQ. CDR3: CASSFDLQETQYF. The CDR3 DNA follows: TGCGCCAGCAGCTTTGACTTACAAGAGACCCAGTACTTC.

The J gene is TRBJ2-2, the V gene TRBV7-9, with D possibly matching TRBD1 (6 bases). The length of the CDR3 is 19 residues. CDR1 and CDR2 from the germline V gene are SEHNR and FQNEAQ (reference sequence). V lost 1 base, J lost 2 bases, and 20 bases lay in between. CDR3 sequence (DNA): TGTGCCAGCAGCTTAGAAGTCGTAGGGGGTCCCCGCAACACCGGGGAGCTGTTTTTT. Protein product: CASSLEVVGGPRNTGELFF. Based on the CDR3 plus reference TRBV7-9 and TRBJ2-2, the full variable domain is DTGVSQNPRHKITKRGQNVTFRCDPISEHNRLYWYRQTLGQGPEFLTYFQNEAQLEKSRLLSDRFSAERPKGSFSTLEIQRTEQGDSAMYLCASSLEVVGGPRNTGELFFGEGSRLTVL.

This chain links TRBV7-8 with TRBJ2-7; a weak D match, TRBD1 (6 bases). The CDR3 has 15 residues. Trimming took off 1 base at V and 6 bases at J, with 16 bases between the two ends. The germline V gene has CDR1 SGHVS and CDR2 FQNEAQ. The CDR3 nucleotides are TGTGCCAGCAGCTTAGAGGTTTTGTGGGGGCGCGAGCAGTACTTC. Amino acids: CASSLEVLWGREQYF.